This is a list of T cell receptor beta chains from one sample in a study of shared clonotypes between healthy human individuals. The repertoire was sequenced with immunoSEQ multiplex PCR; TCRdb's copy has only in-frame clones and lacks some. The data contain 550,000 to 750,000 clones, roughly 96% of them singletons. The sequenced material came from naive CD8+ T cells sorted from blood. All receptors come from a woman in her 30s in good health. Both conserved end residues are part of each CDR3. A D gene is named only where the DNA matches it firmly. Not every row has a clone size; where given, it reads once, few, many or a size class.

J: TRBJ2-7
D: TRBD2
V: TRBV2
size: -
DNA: TGTGCCAGCAGTCCCTGGGGACTAGCGGGAGAAGGGCAGTACTTC
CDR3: CASSPWGLAGEGQYF

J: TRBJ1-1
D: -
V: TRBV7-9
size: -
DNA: TGTGCCAGCAGCTTAGTGGCGGGGCACACTGAAGCTTTCTTT
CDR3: CASSLVAGHTEAFF

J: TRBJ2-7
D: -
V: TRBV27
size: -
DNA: TGTGCCAGCAGTTTGGGGACGGCGGGTGCCCCCCCATTCTACGAGCAGTACTTC
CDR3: CASSLGTAGAPPFYEQYF

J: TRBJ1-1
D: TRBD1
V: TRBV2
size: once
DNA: TGTGCCAGCGACAGGGAGAACACTGAAGCTTTCTTT
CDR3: CASDRENTEAFF

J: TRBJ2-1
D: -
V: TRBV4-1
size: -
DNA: TGCGCCAGCAACCCAAACGTGGGCCATGAGCAGTTCTTC
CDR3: CASNPNVGHEQFF

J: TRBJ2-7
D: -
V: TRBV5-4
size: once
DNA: TGTGCCAGCAGCTTTTTAGGCAAGGGATTGGGGAACGAGCAGTACTTC
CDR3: CASSFLGKGLGNEQYF

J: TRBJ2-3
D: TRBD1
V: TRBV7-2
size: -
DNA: TGTGCCAGCAGCTTAAGGCTTGGACAGGGGGCGGTCACAGATACGCAGTATTTT
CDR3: CASSLRLGQGAVTDTQYF

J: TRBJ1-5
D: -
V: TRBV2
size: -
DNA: TGTGCCAGCAGTGAAGTTGAAGGGGTGGGACAGCCCCAGCATTTT
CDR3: CASSEVEGVGQPQHF

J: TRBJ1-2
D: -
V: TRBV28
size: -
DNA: TGTGCCAGCAGTTTCCAGGGGCGTTCCGGCGGCTACACCTTC
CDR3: CASSFQGRSGGYTF

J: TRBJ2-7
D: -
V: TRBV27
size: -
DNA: TGTGCCAGCAGTTTCGGCCGAGACTACGAGCAGTACTTC
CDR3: CASSFGRDYEQYF

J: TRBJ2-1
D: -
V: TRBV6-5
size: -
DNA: TGTGCCAGCAGTTACTCCGGGCGGGAATATGAGCAGTTCTTC
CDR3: CASSYSGREYEQFF

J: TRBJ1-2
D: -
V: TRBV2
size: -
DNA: TGTGCCAGCAGTGACCCCCGGTACTATGGCTACACCTTC
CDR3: CASSDPRYYGYTF

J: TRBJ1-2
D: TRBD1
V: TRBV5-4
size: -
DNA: TGTGCCAGCAGCTTTGCAGGGGGCGGGTATGGCTACACCTTC
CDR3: CASSFAGGGYGYTF

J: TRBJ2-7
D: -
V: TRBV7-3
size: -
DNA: TGTGCCAGCAGCTTTTTCGGCGGGACCCTCCACGAGCAGTACTTC
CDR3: CASSFFGGTLHEQYF

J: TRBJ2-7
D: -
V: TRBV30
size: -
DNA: TGTGCCTGGAGTTCTGGGTCCTACGAGCAGTACTTC
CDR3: CAWSSGSYEQYF

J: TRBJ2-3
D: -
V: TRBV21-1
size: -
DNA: TGTGCCAGCAGCATAGCGGGAGGCGGGGATACGCAGTATTTT
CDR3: CASSIAGGGDTQYF

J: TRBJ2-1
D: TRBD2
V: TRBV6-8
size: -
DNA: TGTGCCAGCAGTTACTCGGCGGGAGGGGCCTACAATGAGCAGTTCTTC
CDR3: CASSYSAGGAYNEQFF

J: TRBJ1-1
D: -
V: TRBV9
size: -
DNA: TGTGCCAGCAGCGTCCTCCCAAGGAAAGGGGGAAACACTGAAGCTTTCTTT
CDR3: CASSVLPRKGGNTEAFF

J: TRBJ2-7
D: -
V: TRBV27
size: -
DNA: TGTGCCAGCAGTCCGGACACCAACTACGAGCAGTACTTC
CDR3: CASSPDTNYEQYF

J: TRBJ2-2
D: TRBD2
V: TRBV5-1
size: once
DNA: TGCGCCAGCAGCTTGGACGGAGTAGCGGGAAAAGGGGAGCTGTTTTTT
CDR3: CASSLDGVAGKGELFF

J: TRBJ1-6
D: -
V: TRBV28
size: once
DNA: TGTGCCAGCAGTGCCACCCGGACAACACCCCTCCACTTT
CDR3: CASSATRTTPLHF

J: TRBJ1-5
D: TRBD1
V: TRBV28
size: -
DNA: TGTGCCAGCGCTCCCCGAGGGGGCGGTCAGCCCCAGCATTTT
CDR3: CASAPRGGGQPQHF

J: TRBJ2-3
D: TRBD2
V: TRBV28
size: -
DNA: TGTGCCAGCAGTTTACTAGCGGGAGGACTAACAGATACGCAGTATTTT
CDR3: CASSLLAGGLTDTQYF

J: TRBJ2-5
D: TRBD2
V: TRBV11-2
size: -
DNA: TGTGCCAGCAGCTACGGGACTAGCGGTGAGACCCAGTACTTC
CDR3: CASSYGTSGETQYF

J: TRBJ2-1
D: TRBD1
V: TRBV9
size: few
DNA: TGTGCCAGCAGACCACAGGGGGAGGATGAGCAGTTCTTC
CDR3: CASRPQGEDEQFF

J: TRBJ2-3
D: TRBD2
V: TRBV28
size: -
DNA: TGTGCCAGCATTCCCGGGACTAGTGACGATACGCAGTATTTT
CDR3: CASIPGTSDDTQYF

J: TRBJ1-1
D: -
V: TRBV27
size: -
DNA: TGTGCCAGCACCCCGAGTGGGGGGATGAACACTGAAGCTTTCTTT
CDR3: CASTPSGGMNTEAFF

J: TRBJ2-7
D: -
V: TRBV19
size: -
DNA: TGTGCCAGTAGTATTGGGGCAGGGTACGAGCAGTACTTC
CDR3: CASSIGAGYEQYF

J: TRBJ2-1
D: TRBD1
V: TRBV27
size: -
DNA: TGTGCCAGCAGTTTAAGACACCGGGACAGGGGGATGGGAAATGAGCAGTTCTTC
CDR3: CASSLRHRDRGMGNEQFF

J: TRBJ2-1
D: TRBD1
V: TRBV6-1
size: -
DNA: TGTGCCAGCAGCTTGCCCGGGACAGGGTCAAATGAGCAGTTCTTC
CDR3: CASSLPGTGSNEQFF

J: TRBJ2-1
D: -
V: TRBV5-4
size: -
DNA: TGTGCCAGCAGCGGACCCAATGAGCAGTTCTTC
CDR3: CASSGPNEQFF

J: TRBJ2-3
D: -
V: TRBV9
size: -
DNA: TGTGCCAGCAGTGAAAGATCTAGCACAGATACGCAGTATTTT
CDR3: CASSERSSTDTQYF

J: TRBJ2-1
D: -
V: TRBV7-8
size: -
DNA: TGTGCCAGCAGCTTAGTAACTAGTTCGGTCCGAGAGCAGTTCTTC
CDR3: CASSLVTSSVREQFF

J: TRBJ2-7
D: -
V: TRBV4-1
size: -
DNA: TGCGCCAGCAGCCAAGAACGGGAACCCTACGAGCAGTACTTC
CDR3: CASSQEREPYEQYF

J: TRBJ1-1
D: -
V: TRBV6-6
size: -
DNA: TGTGCCGGAACAGCGGACCTGGGGACTGAAGCTTTCTTT
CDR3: CAGTADLGTEAFF

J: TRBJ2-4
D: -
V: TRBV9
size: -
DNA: TGTGCCAGCAGCGAATATAGCGGCGACAAAAACATTCAGTACTTC
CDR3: CASSEYSGDKNIQYF

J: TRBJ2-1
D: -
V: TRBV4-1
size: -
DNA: TGCGCCAGCAGCCAAGCGCCCAGCTCCTACAATGAGCAGTTCTTC
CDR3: CASSQAPSSYNEQFF

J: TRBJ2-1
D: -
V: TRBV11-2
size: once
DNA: TGTGCCAGCAGCTTAGATAGAGACAATGAGCAGTTCTTC
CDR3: CASSLDRDNEQFF

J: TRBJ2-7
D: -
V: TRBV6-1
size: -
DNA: TGTGCCAGCAGTGAGGGCACGACCTACGAGCAGTACTTC
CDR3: CASSEGTTYEQYF

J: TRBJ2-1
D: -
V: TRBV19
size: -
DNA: TGTGCCAGTAGTGTAGCGGATAGCTCCTACAATGAGCAGTTCTTC
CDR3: CASSVADSSYNEQFF

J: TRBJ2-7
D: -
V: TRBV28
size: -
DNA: TGTGCCAGCAGTTTTTTCGGGAGCCACGAGCAGTACTTC
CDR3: CASSFFGSHEQYF

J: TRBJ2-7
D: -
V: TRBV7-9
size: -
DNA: TGTGCCAGCAGGGATACCGGGACCGCTACCTACGAGCAGTACTTC
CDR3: CASRDTGTATYEQYF

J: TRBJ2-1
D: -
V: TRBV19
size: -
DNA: TGTGCCAGTAGTATAATCGGGGACAATGAGCAGTTCTTC
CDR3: CASSIIGDNEQFF

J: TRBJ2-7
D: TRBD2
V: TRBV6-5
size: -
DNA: TGTGCCAGCAGTTACGGTCCAGCGGGGAACTACGAGCAGTACTTC
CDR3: CASSYGPAGNYEQYF

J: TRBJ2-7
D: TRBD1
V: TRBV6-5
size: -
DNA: TGTGCCAGCAGTTACTTTGGGACAGGGAGGGCCGAGCAGTACTTC
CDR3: CASSYFGTGRAEQYF

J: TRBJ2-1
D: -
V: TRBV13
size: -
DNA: TGTGCCAGCAGCTTGACAACCGGGGACTACAATGAGCAGTTCTTC
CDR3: CASSLTTGDYNEQFF

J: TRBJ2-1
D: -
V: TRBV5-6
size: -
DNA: TGTGCCAGCAGCTTGGTAGAGAACTACAATGAGCAGTTCTTC
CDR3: CASSLVENYNEQFF

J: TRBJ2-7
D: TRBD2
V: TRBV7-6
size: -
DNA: TGTGCCAGCAGCCCCGCAGCGGGGCTAGCTCTAGCGGGAATCTACGAGCAGTACTTC
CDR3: CASSPAAGLALAGIYEQYF

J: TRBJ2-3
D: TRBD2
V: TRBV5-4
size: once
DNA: TGTGCCAGCAGTTTATCGGGGGGGAGCACAGATACGCAGTATTTT
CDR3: CASSLSGGSTDTQYF

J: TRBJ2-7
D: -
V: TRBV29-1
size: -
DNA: TGCAGCGTTGAAGACCGGGACTTTCCCTACGAGCAGTACTTC
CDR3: CSVEDRDFPYEQYF

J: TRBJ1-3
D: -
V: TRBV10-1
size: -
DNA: TGCGCCAGCAGTGAATCGCAGGGAAACACCATATATTTT
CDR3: CASSESQGNTIYF

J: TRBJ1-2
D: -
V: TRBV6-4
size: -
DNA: TGTGCCAGCAGTATAACAGTGGGCTCGAACTATGGCTACACCTTC
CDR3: CASSITVGSNYGYTF

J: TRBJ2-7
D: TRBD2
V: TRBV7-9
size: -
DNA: TGTGCCAGCAGCTTCGTGACTAGCTCGTGGGAGCAGTACTTC
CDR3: CASSFVTSSWEQYF

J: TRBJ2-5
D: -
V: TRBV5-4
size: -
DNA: TGTGCCAGCAGCTCCCAGGGGGGGGGAGAGACCCAGTACTTC
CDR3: CASSSQGGGETQYF